This TCR beta chain was recovered during a study of T cell responses to AZD1222 COVID-19 vaccine. On the study more broadly: Pooling was applied to second doses at about 4 or about 12 weeks. Study observations and caveats: Clonal diversity was possibly underestimated; the donors were predominantly white British and more often female. Across the whole spike, CD4 TCRs peaked at regions 160-218 and 743-854. Seropositive status at baseline applied to only six AZD1222 recipients.

This CDR3 contains 17 residues. The V end was cut by 0 bases, the J end by 7 bases, with 19 bases between. Germline values: CDR1 LNHNV, CDR2 YYDKDF (reference sequence). About this clone: Its target is unknown.

The repertoire was sequenced with immunoSEQ multiplex PCR; TCRdb's copy has only in-frame clones and lacks some. The data contain roughly 150,000 clones, 88% of them seen just once; the ten biggest clones take up around 3%. This material consisted of peripheral blood, taken on day 0 of AZD1222 vaccination. The sequence came from an adult in good health. This chain links TRBV15 with TRBJ2-1, with a possible D match to TRBD2 (5 bases). CDR3 residues: CATSRDFASKRVNEQFF. The DNA for the CDR3 is TGTGCCACCAGCAGAGATTTCGCTAGCAAGAGGGTAAATGAGCAGTTCTTC.